Following are 17 T cell receptor beta chains from one sample sequenced in a study of regulatory T cells in long-lasting Graves disease. Investigators prepared the TCR beta libraries by applying iRepertoire HTBI primers and Arm-PCR of CDR3 regions. TCRdb re-called the multiplex PCR reads through MiXCR, storing one row per CDR3 protein. The table records about 470,000 distinct CDR3 sequences, less than 25% of them present only once. Time point described: persistent/refractory GD, antithyroid drugs over 5 years with positive TRAb. Making the TCR library involved RNA that had been extracted from PBMCs. The starting material was peripheral blood mononuclear cells (PBMCs), obtained when the disease was refractory, from a patient treated with antithyroid drugs. The receptors were sampled from a female donor with Graves disease.

This clonotype has more than one count but fewer than ten. The chain uses TRBV24-1 and TRBJ1-5, with D unresolved. CDR3 length equals 15 residues. Trimming removed 4 bases at V and 6 bases at J, with 15 bases between. The germline V gene has CDR1 KGHDR and CDR2 SFDVKD. The CDR3 here is CATSDTTTFRQPQHF. As DNA, the CDR3 is TGTGCCACCAGTGACACCACTACATTCCGTCAGCCCCAGCATTTT.

This clonotype was counted many times. The chain uses TRBV14 and TRBJ2-2; TRBD1 or TRBD2 may be the D gene (6 bases each). V lost 2 bases, J lost 5 bases, and 12 bases lay in between. The germline gives CDR1 SGHDN, CDR2 FVKESK. CDR3 length: 15 residues. The CDR3 DNA is TGTGCCAGCAGCCAAATTGGAGGGGGTACCGGGGAGCTGTTTTTT. Protein product: CASSQIGGGTGELFF.

The gene calls are TRBV6-1 and TRBJ1-5, with D perhaps matching TRBD1 (5 bases). Trimming stripped 3 bases from V and 2 bases from J, with 14 bases between. The germline V gene encodes CDR1 MNHNS and CDR2 SASEGT. The CDR3 totals 16 residues. CDR3 DNA sequence: TGTGCCAGCAGTGACTTACAGGTAATGCGCAATCAGCCCCAGCATTTT. This encodes CASSDLQVMRNQPQHF.

This clonotype appeared many times. The genes are TRBV29-1 and TRBJ2-7, with D unresolved. This CDR3 comprises 11 residues. V lost 2 bases, J lost 3 bases, and 5 bases lay in between. From germline, CDR1 is SQVTM and CDR2 ANQGSEA. CDR3 amino acids: CSVEKDYEQYF. The CDR3 DNA reads as TGCAGCGTTGAAAAGGACTACGAGCAGTACTTC.

This clonotype came up many times. This rearrangement joins TRBV28 to TRBJ1-2; D is unclear. The CDR3 is made up of 13 amino acids. V was pared by 3 bases and J by 4 bases, with 9 bases between. Germline V CDR1 and CDR2: MDHEN, SYDVKM. CDR3 protein: CASSFPASYGYTF. In DNA form, the CDR3 reads TGTGCCAGCAGTTTCCCGGCGAGCTATGGCTACACCTTC.

This clonotype was seen a handful of times. The chain is built from TRBV5-1 and TRBJ2-5; D possibly corresponds to TRBD1 (6 bases). Germline V gene lookup returns CDR1 SGHRS and CDR2 YFSETQ. Trimming pared 0 bases from V and 4 bases from J, leaving 10 bases between. This CDR3 region has 14 residues. This CDR3 is CASSLVWGPETQYF. CDR3 in DNA: TGCGCCAGCAGCTTGGTGTGGGGGCCAGAGACCCAGTACTTC.

This clonotype occurred many times. The chain carries TRBV20-1 and TRBJ1-4, with D tentatively TRBD1 (5 bases). Trimming removed 5 bases from V and 10 bases from J, with 17 bases in between. The CDR3 has 13 amino acids. Looked up from germline, CDR1 is DFQATT and CDR2 is SNEGSKA (reference sequence). CDR3: CSAGGDGLGKLFF. The CDR3 DNA reads as TGCAGTGCTGGCGGGGACGGTCTAGGAAAACTGTTTTTT.

This clonotype has a handful of counts. The gene calls are TRBV5-1 and TRBJ2-7, with TRBD2 as a possible D gene (5 bases). CDR1 is SGHRS and CDR2 is YFSETQ in the germline V gene. Trimming left V 4 bases short and J 0 bases short, with 20 bases between. This CDR3 contains 17 residues. CDR3 protein: CASSRLGSGLSSYEQYF. CDR3 DNA sequence: TGCGCCAGCAGCCGCCTGGGAAGCGGCCTGAGCTCCTACGAGCAGTACTTC. Full variable domain (rest looked up from reference TRBV5-1 and TRBJ2-7): KAGVTQTPRYLIKTRGQQVTLSCSPISGHRSVSWYQQTPGQGLQFLFEYFSETQRNKGNFPGRFSGRQFSNSRSEMNVSTLELGDSALYLCASSRLGSGLSSYEQYFGPGTRLTVT.

This chain links TRBV20-1 with TRBJ1-5; D is perhaps TRBD1 (5 bases). The CDR3 is made up of 15 amino acids. Deletions cut 3 bases from V and 5 bases from J, with 17 bases between. Germline V gives CDR1 DFQATT, CDR2 SNEGSKA (reference sequence). The CDR3 DNA is TGCAGTGCTAGGCCCCTGGGGGGGATGTATCAGCCCCAGCATTTT. This encodes CSARPLGGMYQPQHF.

The chain joins TRBV11-2 to TRBJ2-1; 7 bases align to TRBD2. The CDR3 extends over 15 amino acids. Germline trimming cut 0 bases from V and 4 bases from J; bases unmatched to any gene: 3. Germline CDR1 and CDR2: SGHAT and FQNNGV. The CDR3 sequence is CASSLDSGHYNEQFF. CDR3 bases: TGTGCCAGCAGCTTAGATAGCGGGCATTACAATGAGCAGTTCTTC.

This clonotype was recorded at least ten times. The V and J genes are TRBV10-3 and TRBJ1-1; 12 bases map to TRBD1. CDR1 is ENHRY, CDR2 SYGVKD, per germline. The CDR3 is made up of 16 amino acids. V gave up 4 bases and J gave up 5 bases; unmatched junction bases: 8. The CDR3 sequence: CAISAGTGGARTEAFF. The CDR3 DNA follows: TGTGCCATCAGTGCCGGGACAGGGGGCGCGCGGACTGAAGCTTTCTTT.

This CDR3 is CSVVPGGETQYF. The CDR3 nucleotides are TGCAGCGTTGTCCCCGGGGGGGAGACCCAGTACTTC. The V and J genes are TRBV29-1 and TRBJ2-5, with TRBD2 matching over 7 bases. The J segment lost 5 bases and the V segment lost 4 bases, leaving 4 bases of the junction unmatched. The V gene's germline CDR1 is SQVTM and CDR2 ANQGSEA. The CDR3 is 12 amino acids.

This chain joins TRBV28 and TRBJ2-3, with TRBD2 identical over 13 bases. This CDR3 region has 17 residues. The V segment lost 3 bases and the J segment 4 bases; nucleotides outside the gene matches: 7. In germline, CDR1 is MDHEN, CDR2 SYDVKM. This CDR3 is CASSFPGGLAGSDTQYF. The CDR3 bases are TGTGCCAGCAGTTTCCCGGGGGGACTAGCGGGATCAGATACGCAGTATTTT.

The chain has TRBV19 and TRBJ2-1, with TRBD2 matching 9 bases. From germline, CDR1 is LNHDA and CDR2 SQIVND (reference sequence). The CDR3 runs to 15 residues. Germline trimming cut 3 bases from V and 5 bases from J; bases unmatched to any gene: 5. The CDR3: CASSIDLAGNNEQFF. DNA for the CDR3: TGTGCCAGTAGTATTGACCTAGCGGGAAACAATGAGCAGTTCTTC.

The genes are TRBV5-4 and TRBJ2-1; 14 nucleotides match TRBD2. CDR3 length equals 15 residues. Germline V gene lookup returns CDR1 SGHNT and CDR2 YYREEE (reference sequence). J gave up 7 bases and V 3 bases, and 3 bases lay outside the gene matches. CDR3 region: CASSSGLAGVNEQFF. The DNA of the CDR3 is TGTGCCAGCAGCTCGGGACTAGCGGGAGTGAATGAGCAGTTCTTC. The whole variable domain, filled in from reference TRBV5-4 and TRBJ2-1, reads ETGVTQSPTHLIKTRGQQVTLRCSSQSGHNTVSWYQQALGQGPQFIFQYYREEENGRGNFPPRFSGLQFPNYSSELNVNALELDDSALYLCASSSGLAGVNEQFFGPGTRLTVL.

In this sample, this clonotype turned up many times. The V call is TRBV6-5, the J call TRBJ2-7, with D uncertain. The CDR3 is 13 amino acids. The V gene's germline CDR1 is MNHEY and CDR2 SVGAGI. Trimming pared 2 bases from V and 1 base from J, leaving 6 bases between. The CDR3 DNA is TGTGCCAGCAGTTACATTCAGTCCTACGAGCAGTACTTC. Protein sequence: CASSYIQSYEQYF.

This clonotype showed up many times. The chain combines TRBV6-1 with TRBJ1-1; D not certain. CDR1 and CDR2 from the germline V gene are MNHNS and SASEGT. The CDR3 extends over 13 amino acids. V dropped 6 bases and J dropped 0 bases, with 8 bases sitting between them. The CDR3 region is CASRVQMNTEAFF. The CDR3 nucleotides are TGTGCCAGCAGAGTACAAATGAACACTGAAGCTTTCTTT.